One sample yielded the 5 T cell receptor beta chains listed below, sequenced in a study of shared clonotypes between healthy human individuals. The repertoire was sequenced with immunoSEQ multiplex PCR; TCRdb's copy has only in-frame clones and lacks some. This table has 2 million or so clones, about 95% appearing once. The naive CD8 population came from CD45RO-negative cells selected for CCR7, without terminally differentiated effector memory CD45RA+ cells. The sample taken for sequencing was naive CD8+ T cells sorted from blood. Receptor source: a man between 18 and 29 years old in good health.

This chain links TRBV27 with TRBJ1-2; TRBD1 might be the D (6 bases). Trimming took 10 bases from V and 8 from J, leaving 17 bases between them. The CDR3 spans 12 residues. CDR1 is MNHEY and CDR2 is SMNVEV in the germline V gene (reference sequence). The CDR3 region has the DNA TGTGCCACCAGGGGCGGTGGGGGCGGCTACACCTTC. Encoded protein: CATRGGGGGYTF.

The genes are TRBV11-2 and TRBJ2-2; no clear D gene. Germline V gene lookup returns CDR1 SGHAT and CDR2 FQNNGV. Trimming cost V 6 bases and J 6 bases, with 8 bases left between them. This CDR3 comprises 12 residues. CDR3 in amino acids: CASSPYPGELFF. CDR3 DNA sequence: TGTGCCAGCAGTCCTTACCCCGGGGAGCTGTTTTTT. Together with reference TRBV11-2 and TRBJ2-2, the CDR3 gives the full variable domain: EAGVAQSPRYKIIEKRQSVAFWCNPISGHATLYWYQQILGQGPKLLIQFQNNGVVDDSQLPKDRFSAERLKGVDSTLKIQPAKLEDSAVYLCASSPYPGELFFGEGSRLTVL.

This rearrangement joins TRBV7-9 to TRBJ1-3; D gene uncertain. The germline CDR1 and CDR2 sequences are SEHNR and FQNEAQ (reference sequence). Trimming stripped 6 bases from V and 4 bases from J, with 4 bases between. The CDR3 loop spans 11 amino acids. The CDR3 sequence: CASRGGNTIYF. CDR3 nucleotides: TGTGCCAGCAGGGGCGGAAACACCATATATTTT.

This CDR3 is CASIGTAGHTQYF. For the CDR3, the DNA is TGCGCCAGCATCGGGACTGCGGGCCATACGCAGTATTTT. V and J are TRBV10-2 and TRBJ2-3; a possible D gene is TRBD2 (6 bases). The CDR3 extends over 13 amino acids. Germline V gene data show CDR1 as WSHSY and CDR2 as SAAADI. With 7 bases removed from V and 7 bases from J, the gap between germline ends came to 15 bases.

On this clone itself: Other DNA variants within this sample encode the same CDR3. V usage is TRBV5-1 and J usage is TRBJ2-7; 9 nucleotides line up with TRBD1. The germline CDR1 and CDR2 sequences are SGHRS and YFSETQ. The CDR3 extends over 14 amino acids. Trimming took 3 bases from V and 2 from J; bases not matched to a gene: 3. CDR3 bases: TGCGCCAGCAGCTCCGGACAGGGGCCCTACGAGCAGTACTTC. This sequence encodes CASSSGQGPYEQYF.